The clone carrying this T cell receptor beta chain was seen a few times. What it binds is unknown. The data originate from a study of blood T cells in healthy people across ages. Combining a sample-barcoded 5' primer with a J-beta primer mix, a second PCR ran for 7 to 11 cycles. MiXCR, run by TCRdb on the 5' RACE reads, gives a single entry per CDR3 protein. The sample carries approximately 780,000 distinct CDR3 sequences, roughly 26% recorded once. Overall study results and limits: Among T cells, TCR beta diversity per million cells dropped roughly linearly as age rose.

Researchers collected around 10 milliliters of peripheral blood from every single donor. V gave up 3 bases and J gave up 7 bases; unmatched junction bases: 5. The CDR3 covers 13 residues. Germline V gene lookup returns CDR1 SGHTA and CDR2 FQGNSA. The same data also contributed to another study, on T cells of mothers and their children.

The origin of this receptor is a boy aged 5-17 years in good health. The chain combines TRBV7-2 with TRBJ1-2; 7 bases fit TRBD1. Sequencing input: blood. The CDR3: CASSLTGTLGYTF. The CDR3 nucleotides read TGTGCCAGCAGCTTGACAGGGACGCTTGGCTACACCTTC. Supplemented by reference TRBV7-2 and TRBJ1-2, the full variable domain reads GAGVSQSPSNKVTEKGKDVELRCDPISGHTALYWYRQSLGQGLEFLIYFQGNSAPDKSGLPSDRFSAERTGGSVSTLTIQRTQQEDSAVYLCASSLTGTLGYTFGSGTRLTVV.